This is a list of T cell receptor beta chains from one sample in a study of a mutant IDH1 vaccine in newly diagnosed glioma. Their target antigens are unknown. Produced via immunoSEQ multiplex PCR; TCRdb's table is partial and in-frame only. The data contain around 25,000 clones, around 77% of them singletons. The sequencing used PBMCs, collected from a glioma patient whose treatment included an IDH1 peptide vaccine. The origin of the receptors is a young woman with glioma. Each CDR3 is given with its conserved first and last residue. Fields, in order: V gene, J gene, D gene, clone size, CDR3 protein, CDR3 DNA. The D gene is left open where the match is weak. For some rows the clone size is stated as once, few or many, or as a class when expanded; others skip it.

>TRBV20-1|TRBJ1-2|.|.
CSASEDYGYTF
TGCAGTGCTAGCGAGGACTATGGCTACACCTTC
>TRBV27|TRBJ2-7|.|.
CASSPSGYYEQYF
TGTGCCAGCAGCCCCTCAGGGTACTACGAGCAGTACTTC
>TRBV15|TRBJ2-5|.|.
CATSRPQETQYF
TGTGCCACCAGCAGACCACAAGAGACCCAGTACTTC
>TRBV2|TRBJ1-2|.|.
CASSESHGGYTF
TGTGCCAGCAGTGAATCTCACGGTGGCTACACCTTC
>TRBV5-8|TRBJ2-1|TRBD2|.
CASSLGLAHYNEQFF
TGTGCCAGCAGCCTAGGACTAGCGCATTACAATGAGCAGTTCTTC
>TRBV10-3|TRBJ1-5|TRBD1|.
CAITPGQGQPQHF
TGTGCCATCACTCCGGGACAGGGACAGCCCCAGCATTTT
>TRBV25-1|TRBJ2-1|.|.
CASFGRGRGPYNEQFF
TGTGCCAGCTTTGGAAGGGGAAGAGGCCCTTACAATGAGCAGTTCTTC
>TRBV5-1|TRBJ2-7|TRBD2|once
CASSRWGAGVYEQYF
TGCGCCAGCAGCCGCTGGGGAGCGGGAGTATACGAGCAGTACTTC
>TRBV29-1|TRBJ2-5|TRBD1|once
CSVGLVRTGIKETQYF
TGCAGCGTTGGGTTAGTTCGGACAGGGATTAAAGAGACCCAGTACTTC
>TRBV4-1|TRBJ1-4|.|.
CASSQDIWGAKKLFF
TGCGCCAGCAGCCAAGATATATGGGGGGCAAAGAAACTGTTTTTT
>TRBV13|TRBJ2-3|.|.
CASSPLREPRDTQYF
TGTGCCAGCAGCCCCTTGAGGGAGCCTAGGGATACGCAGTATTTT
>TRBV5-1|TRBJ1-4|.|.
CASSLTGPLSTNEKLFF
TGCGCCAGCAGCTTGACAGGCCCGTTATCAACTAATGAAAAACTGTTTTTT
>TRBV7-2|TRBJ1-1|.|.
CASSLEVNTEAFF
TGTGCCAGCAGCTTAGAGGTGAACACTGAAGCTTTCTTT
>TRBV10-3|TRBJ2-3|.|.
CAIMVGNADTQYF
TGTGCCATCATGGTGGGAAACGCAGATACGCAGTATTTT
>TRBV2|TRBJ2-7|.|.
CASSEEGGGWDKQYF
TGTGCCAGCAGTGAAGAAGGGGGGGGATGGGATAAGCAGTACTTC
>TRBV19|TRBJ1-1|.|.
CASRVTENTEAFF
TGTGCCAGTAGGGTGACGGAGAACACTGAAGCTTTCTTT